This passage covers 10 T cell receptor beta chains from one sample sequenced in a study of identical twins. TCRdb re-called the 5' RACE reads through MiXCR, storing one row per CDR3 protein. The sample includes some 660,000 distinct CDR3 sequences, about 9.4% of them seen just once. This same sample was also taken into another study, of yellow fever vaccine responses in identical twins.

Sequencing was carried out using PBMCs. These receptor sequences come from a woman aged 18-29 years in good health.

The chain is built from TRBV18 and TRBJ2-7, with D unresolved. The CDR3 extends over 15 amino acids. CDR1 and CDR2 (germline): KGHSH, LQKENI. V lost 3 bases to trimming and J lost 5 bases, with 17 bases between them. This chain's CDR3 is CASSPNAQDRDEQYF. The DNA of the CDR3 is TGTGCCAGCTCACCGAACGCCCAGGATAGGGACGAGCAGTACTTC.

The chain is built from TRBV5-5 and TRBJ2-5, with no clear D. Germline V lookup: CDR1 SGHKS, CDR2 YYEKEE (reference sequence). V was shortened by 5 bases and J by 4 bases, with 18 bases between the two germline ends. This CDR3 comprises 15 residues. The CDR3 DNA reads TGTGCCAGCAGGCCCGGCCCCCGGCTACCAGAGACCCAGTACTTC. Translation gives CASRPGPRLPETQYF.

The genes are TRBV5-1 and TRBJ2-5; a weak D match, TRBD2 (5 bases). Germline lookup yields CDR1 SGHRS and CDR2 YFSETQ. The CDR3 is 14 amino acids. V shed 5 bases and J shed 1 base, with 12 bases lying between them. CDR3 DNA sequence: TGCGCCAGCAGGGACTCTATTGTCCAAGAGACCCAGTACTTC. Its protein product is CASRDSIVQETQYF.

This clonotype was counted at least ten times. The V call is TRBV14, the J call TRBJ2-5; D might be TRBD2 (6 bases). Trimming cost V 1 base and J 12 bases, with 12 bases left between them. CDR1 is SGHDN and CDR2 is FVKESK in the germline V gene. CDR3 length: 12 residues. CDR3 region: CASSQVHRREYF. The CDR3 coding sequence is TGTGCCAGCAGCCAAGTGCACAGGAGGGAGTACTTC.

This clonotype has only a few counts. The chain couples TRBV4-1 to TRBJ1-3; D is unclear. The CDR3 covers 16 residues. CDR1 and CDR2 from the germline V gene are MGHRA and YSYEKL. With 3 bases removed from V and 0 bases from J, the gap between germline ends came to 12 bases. The DNA for the CDR3 is TGCGCCAGCAGCCAGGCTAAAGGGAGCTCTGGAAACACCATATATTTT. It is translated as CASSQAKGSSGNTIYF.

This clonotype has at least ten counts. V is TRBV5-1 and J is TRBJ2-2; no reliable D call. Looked up from germline, CDR1 is SGHRS and CDR2 is YFSETQ. The CDR3 consists of 17 residues. The V gene lost 0 bases and the J gene lost 5 bases, with 17 bases spanning the gap. The CDR3 spells CASSLGPTGDGTGELFF. Here the CDR3 DNA reads TGCGCCAGCAGCTTGGGCCCAACGGGTGATGGGACCGGGGAGCTGTTTTTT.

This clonotype was found many times. This CDR3 reads CASSYIASGRAQSYEQYF. The CDR3 DNA is TGTGCCAGCAGTTACATCGCTAGCGGGAGGGCCCAATCCTACGAGCAGTACTTC. The V gene is TRBV6-5, the J gene TRBJ2-7, with 12 bases identical to TRBD2. Trimming took 2 bases from V and 1 from J; bases not matched to a gene: 9. Germline assignment: CDR1 MNHEY and CDR2 SVGAGI. CDR3 size: 18 residues.

The chain recombines TRBV28 with TRBJ2-7; D might be TRBD2 (6 bases). The CDR3 covers 14 residues. Germline V CDR1 and CDR2: MDHEN, SYDVKM. The germline V and J ends were trimmed by 5 bases and 4 bases, with 15 bases remaining between them. The CDR3 is CASSAPRREYEQYF. The CDR3 bases are TGTGCCAGCAGTGCACCTAGGAGGGAATACGAGCAGTACTTC.

The chain has TRBV18 and TRBJ2-7; possibly TRBD1 for D (5 bases). The CDR3 has 15 residues. Trimming cost V 0 bases and J 2 bases, with 11 bases left between them. Per the germline V gene, CDR1 is KGHSH and CDR2 is LQKENI. CDR3 nucleotides: TGTGCCAGCTCACCACCCACAGGAGTCACCTACGAGCAGTACTTC. The encoded protein is CASSPPTGVTYEQYF.

V gene TRBV10-3 combines with J gene TRBJ2-5; possibly TRBD1 for D (6 bases). Germline-derived CDR1 and CDR2 are ENHRY and SYGVKD. The CDR3 extends over 14 amino acids. The germline V and J ends were trimmed by 5 bases and 2 bases, with 12 bases remaining between them. CDR3 loop: CAISNQGQQETQYF. CDR3 nucleotide sequence: TGTGCCATCAGTAACCAGGGGCAGCAAGAGACCCAGTACTTC.